The source of this TCR beta chain is a study of cytomegalovirus exposure and HLA in healthy donors. The PCR ran on 60 Vbeta and 13 Jbeta primers. Generated by immunoSEQ multiplex PCR, the TCRdb table keeps only in-frame clones and is missing some. The table gives some 75,000 clones; the top ten clones make up roughly 5% of it. Germline loops: CDR1 SGHRS, CDR2 YFSETQ. Trimming pared 4 bases from V and 7 bases from J, leaving 18 bases between. The CDR3 has 15 residues. This TCR was recovered from a man aged 40-49 years in good health and CMV-seronegative. The genes are TRBV5-1 and TRBJ2-1, with D maybe TRBD1 (6 bases). The sample consisted of PBMCs. The CDR3 sequence is CASSVAAGAVNEQFF. The CDR3 bases are TGCGCCAGCAGCGTAGCTGCAGGGGCTGTTAATGAGCAGTTCTTC. Together with reference TRBV5-1 and TRBJ2-1, the CDR3 gives the full variable domain: KAGVTQTPRYLIKTRGQQVTLSCSPISGHRSVSWYQQTPGQGLQFLFEYFSETQRNKGNFPGRFSGRQFSNSRSEMNVSTLELGDSALYLCASSVAAGAVNEQFFGPGTRLTVL.